This T cell receptor (beta chain) was retrieved from a study of monozygotic twins with inflammatory bowel disease. Findings and limits, study-wide: Separate T cell subtypes could not be resolved from one another. IBD patients, compared with healthy twins, shared fewer clonotypes with others (especially with disease activity).

The CDR3 is made up of 15 amino acids. The V gene's germline CDR1 is SGHRS and CDR2 YFSETQ. Turning to this clonotype: Its antigen is still unknown.

Reanalyzing the 5' RACE reads, TCRdb keeps one entry per CDR3 protein, without DNA. The sample spans over 150,000 distinct CDR3 sequences; the ten largest clones claim over 2.5%. This chain joins TRBV5-1 and TRBJ2-7; TCRdb gives TRBD2 as the D gene, but with no DNA this cannot be confirmed. The source material was blood. This TCR was sampled from a human donor with ulcerative colitis or Crohn's disease, or a healthy co-twin of an affected twin (not recorded which). Here the CDR3 reads CASSLGSGGSSEQYF.